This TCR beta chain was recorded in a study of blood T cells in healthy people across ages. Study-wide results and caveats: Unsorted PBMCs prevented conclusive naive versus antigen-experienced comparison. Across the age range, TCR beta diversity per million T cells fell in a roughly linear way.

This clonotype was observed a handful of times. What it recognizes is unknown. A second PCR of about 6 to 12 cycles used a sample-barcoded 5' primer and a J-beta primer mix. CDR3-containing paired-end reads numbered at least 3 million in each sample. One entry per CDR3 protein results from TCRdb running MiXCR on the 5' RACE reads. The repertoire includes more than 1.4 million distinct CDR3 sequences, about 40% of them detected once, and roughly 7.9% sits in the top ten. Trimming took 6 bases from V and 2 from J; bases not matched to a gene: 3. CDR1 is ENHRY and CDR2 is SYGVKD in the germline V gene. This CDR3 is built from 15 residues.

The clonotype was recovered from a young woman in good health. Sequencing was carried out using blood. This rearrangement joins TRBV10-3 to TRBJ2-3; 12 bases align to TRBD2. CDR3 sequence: CAIRGLAGDTDTQYF. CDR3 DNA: TGTGCCATCAGGGGACTAGCGGGTGACACAGATACGCAGTATTTT.